This passage covers 32 T cell receptor beta chains from one sample sequenced in a study of low-dose radiotherapy and immunotherapy resistance in tumors. First-strand cDNA relied on TRAV- and TRBV-specific primers spanning alpha and beta chains. With a V-primer adapter and a constant-region primer, TCRs were amplified for 20 PCR cycles. TCRdb ran MiXCR on the reads and lists one entry per CDR3 protein. The sample yields 85,000 to 100,000 distinct CDR3 sequences, 9.4% seen once. This sample's time point: before trial treatment. The material sequenced was PBMCs, taken before treatment. The receptor source for this set is a male donor with prostate cancer.

V and J are TRBV7-2 and TRBJ2-7; D not resolved. The V and J ends lost 0 bases and 0 bases respectively, with 9 bases between them. The CDR3 spans 15 residues. Germline V gives CDR1 SGHTA, CDR2 FQGNSA. The CDR3 region is CASSLATGSSYEQYF. In DNA, the CDR3 is TGTGCCAGCAGCTTAGCTACGGGCAGCTCCTACGAGCAGTACTTC.

This clonotype was seen at least ten times. The genes are TRBV11-1 and TRBJ2-7; D may be TRBD1 (6 bases). The germline CDR1 and CDR2 sequences are SGHAT and FQDESV (reference sequence). V was clipped by 0 bases and J by 6 bases, with 9 bases between them. This CDR3 is 13 amino acids long. The CDR3 coding sequence is TGTGCCAGCAGCTTAGCGGGGGCCGGCGAGCAGTACTTC. It specifies CASSLAGAGEQYF.

This clonotype came up many times. The rearrangement links TRBV5-1 to TRBJ2-1, with unresolved D. The CDR3 has 15 residues. Germline V gene data show CDR1 as SGHRS and CDR2 as YFSETQ. V dropped 0 bases and J dropped 3 bases, with 10 bases sitting between them. CDR3 sequence reads: CASSLDVGNYNEQFF. CDR3 DNA sequence: TGCGCCAGCAGCTTGGATGTTGGGAACTACAATGAGCAGTTCTTC.

This clonotype showed up many times. This CDR3 reads CSAKRTGGWDTQYF. The CDR3 nucleotides are TGCAGTGCGAAACGGACAGGGGGTTGGGATACGCAGTATTTT. This sequence joins TRBV20-1 and TRBJ2-3; 10 bases line up with TRBD1. Germline V gives CDR1 DFQATT, CDR2 SNEGSKA (reference sequence). The CDR3 sequence is 14 residues long. V shed 6 bases and J 6 bases; nucleotides not matched to a gene: 9.

This clonotype was counted many times. This rearrangement joins TRBV7-2 to TRBJ2-1; TRBD2 agrees at 9 bases. V trimming: 5 bases; J trimming: 5 bases; junction bases outside the gene matches: 4. Per germline, CDR1 SGHTA and CDR2 FQGNSA. This CDR3 comprises 14 residues. The CDR3 DNA follows: TGTGCCAGCAGCCCTAGCGGGGCGAACAATGAGCAGTTCTTC. Translated, it gives CASSPSGANNEQFF.

This clonotype is a singleton in its sample. V gene TRBV20-1 combines with J gene TRBJ2-5; 8 nucleotides agree with TRBD1. The CDR3 extends over 13 amino acids. CDR1 DFQATT and CDR2 SNEGSKA come from the germline V gene (reference sequence). Unmatched junction bases numbered 4, after V lost 6 bases and J lost 1 base. CDR3 DNA: TGCAGTGCCCGAGGACAGGGCCAAGAGACCCAGTACTTC. Its translation: CSARGQGQETQYF.

This clonotype was observed at least ten times. V and J are TRBV24-1 and TRBJ2-5; possibly TRBD2 for D (5 bases). Germline CDR1 is KGHDR and CDR2 is SFDVKD. V was clipped by 2 bases and J by 2 bases, with 14 bases between them. The CDR3 length is 16 residues. As DNA, the CDR3 is TGTGCCACCAGTGATTCCCTCCAATCGGGACAAGAGACCCAGTACTTC. It translates to CATSDSLQSGQETQYF.

There are many counts of this clonotype. This chain uses TRBV20-1 with TRBJ2-7, with 9 bases aligning to TRBD2. V gave up 2 bases and J gave up 6 bases; unmatched junction bases: 2. This CDR3 region has 12 residues. CDR1 is DFQATT, CDR2 SNEGSKA, per germline (reference sequence). The CDR3 bases are TGCAGTGCTAGACTAGCGGGGACCGAGCAGTACTTC. Translating it yields CSARLAGTEQYF.

In its sample, this clonotype was seen many times. This chain connects TRBV18 to TRBJ2-1; D unresolved. CDR3 length equals 12 residues. Germline V gives CDR1 KGHSH, CDR2 LQKENI. V dropped 3 bases and J dropped 2 bases, with 2 bases sitting between them. This chain's CDR3 is CASSPTYNEQFF. The CDR3 DNA is TGTGCCAGCTCACCTACCTACAATGAGCAGTTCTTC. Combining the CDR3 with reference TRBV18 and TRBJ2-1 gives the whole variable domain NAGVMQNPRHLVRRRGQEARLRCSPMKGHSHVYWYRQLPEEGLKFMVYLQKENIIDESGMPKERFSAEFPKEGPSILRIQQVVRGDSAAYFCASSPTYNEQFFGPGTRLTVL.

The table lists this clonotype with many counts. The V call is TRBV27, the J call TRBJ2-6; a weak D match, TRBD1 (6 bases). V was shortened by 6 bases and J by 2 bases, with 11 bases between the two germline ends. CDR1 is MNHEY and CDR2 is SMNVEV in the germline V gene (reference sequence). The CDR3 covers 15 residues. The CDR3: CASSSGQPGANVLTF. CDR3 in DNA: TGTGCCAGCAGCAGCGGACAGCCTGGGGCCAACGTCCTGACTTTC. The full variable domain, its missing parts supplied by reference TRBV27 and TRBJ2-6, is EAQVTQNPRYLITVTGKKLTVTCSQNMNHEYMSWYRQDPGLGLRQIYYSMNVEVTDKGDVPEGYKVSRKEKRNFPLILESPSPNQTSLYFCASSSGQPGANVLTFGAGSRLTVL.

This clonotype was found many times. The chain carries TRBV5-5 and TRBJ2-5; D is undetermined. CDR3 size: 14 residues. Between the trimmed V and J ends, which lost 0 bases and 1 base, there was a span of 7 bases. CDR1 and CDR2 (germline): SGHKS, YYEKEE (reference sequence). This chain's CDR3 is CASSLGTAQETQYF. The CDR3 DNA reads as TGTGCCAGCAGCTTGGGCACAGCCCAAGAGACCCAGTACTTC.

This clonotype was seen many times. The chain links TRBV6-5 to TRBJ1-5; D gene unclear. The V end was cut by 2 bases, the J end by 5 bases, with 7 bases between. Germline V gene sequence: CDR1 MNHEY, CDR2 SVGAGI. The CDR3 has 13 residues. The CDR3 is CASSYALDQPQHF. CDR3 nucleotide sequence: TGTGCCAGCAGTTACGCCTTAGATCAGCCCCAGCATTTT.

This clonotype was picked up many times. The chain carries TRBV4-3 and TRBJ2-6; TRBD1 matches 8 bases. The V gene's germline CDR1 is LGHNA and CDR2 YSLEER. The CDR3 runs to 19 residues. J was trimmed by 0 bases and V by 2 bases; bases with no gene match: 9. The CDR3 DNA follows: TGCGCCAGCAGCCAATTCTACCGGGACAGGAGCTCTGGGGCCAACGTCCTGACTTTC. Amino acid sequence: CASSQFYRDRSSGANVLTF.

This clonotype was picked up many times. The CDR3 nucleotides read TGTGCCAGCAGTTTTTCTAGTACAGGGGGCGAAAGATCTGAAGCTTTCTTT. Protein: CASSFSSTGGERSEAFF. The J gene is TRBJ1-1, the V gene TRBV27; 9 nucleotides line up with TRBD1. Germline CDR1 is MNHEY and CDR2 is SMNVEV (reference sequence). The CDR3 loop spans 17 amino acids. Losses at the gene ends were 3 bases for V and 6 bases for J; bases not matched to a gene: 14.

This clonotype occurred a few times. This chain connects TRBV5-1 to TRBJ2-1; D gene uncertain. The V and J ends lost 4 bases and 3 bases respectively, with 8 bases between them. From germline, CDR1 is SGHRS and CDR2 YFSETQ. The CDR3 is made up of 13 amino acids. CDR3 region: CASSQDGYNEQFF. CDR3 DNA sequence: TGCGCCAGCAGCCAGGACGGCTACAATGAGCAGTTCTTC.

This clonotype was seen at least ten times. V is TRBV5-1 and J is TRBJ2-5; D might be TRBD2 (6 bases). The CDR3 loop spans 15 amino acids. V lost 0 bases and J 5 bases, leaving 14 bases between the germline ends. Germline CDR1 SGHRS, CDR2 YFSETQ. The CDR3 DNA is TGCGCCAGCAGCTTGGGGGGAGCGGGCGACGAGACCCAGTACTTC. It codes for CASSLGGAGDETQYF.

This clonotype was seen at least ten times. The chain links TRBV5-4 to TRBJ2-3; 10 nucleotides agree with TRBD1. The CDR3 spans 17 residues. V shed 4 bases and J 3 bases; nucleotides not matched to a gene: 11. Germline CDR1 and CDR2: SGHNT and YYREEE (reference sequence). Here the CDR3 reads CASSTEPGQGTTDTQYF. The CDR3 DNA is TGTGCCAGCAGCACAGAACCGGGACAGGGGACGACAGATACGCAGTATTTT.

This clonotype was detected ten times or more. The chain has TRBV7-9 and TRBJ2-7, with 8 nucleotides matching TRBD1. CDR1 SEHNR and CDR2 FQNEAQ come from the germline V gene (reference sequence). The V and J ends lost 7 bases and 6 bases, in that order; junction bases with no gene match: 8. The CDR3 sequence is 13 residues long. The CDR3 loop is CASNGQGLAEQYF. Here the CDR3 DNA reads TGTGCCAGCAACGGACAGGGATTAGCCGAGCAGTACTTC.

This clonotype was detected many times. The gene calls are TRBV28 and TRBJ2-7; D not resolved. CDR1 and CDR2 (germline): MDHEN, SYDVKM. This CDR3 comprises 12 residues. V was clipped by 4 bases and J by 3 bases, with 7 bases between them. CDR3 region: CASSSDGYEQYF. The CDR3 region has the DNA TGTGCCAGCAGTTCGGACGGCTACGAGCAGTACTTC. Based on the CDR3 plus reference TRBV28 and TRBJ2-7, the full variable domain is DVKVTQSSRYLVKRTGEKVFLECVQDMDHENMFWYRQDPGLGLRLIYFSYDVKMKEKGDIPEGYSVSREKKERFSLILESASTNQTSMYLCASSSDGYEQYFGPGTRLTVT.

A few counts support this clonotype. The DNA is omitted, as the CDR3 cannot be located on it reliably, and the CDR3 follows TCRdb's listing. The rearrangement uses TRBV28 and TRBJ2-2; TRBD1, the D gene given by the table, was not confirmed from the DNA. 14 amino acids form the CDR3, both terminal residues included. Germline V CDR1 and CDR2: MDHEN, SYDVKM. CDR3 residues: CATLIGGHGELFFF.

There are many counts of this clonotype. This chain connects TRBV19 to TRBJ2-1, with D tentatively TRBD2 (6 bases). Germline loops: CDR1 LNHDA, CDR2 SQIVND (reference sequence). Trimming took 1 base from V and 9 from J, leaving 10 bases between them. This CDR3 contains 13 residues. CDR3 in DNA: TGTGCCAGTAGTATAGTGGGGGGTGGTGAGCAGTTCTTC. Amino acid sequence: CASSIVGGGEQFF.

This clonotype was seen many times. The rearrangement joins TRBV5-1 to TRBJ1-1; D is unclear. CDR1 is SGHRS, CDR2 YFSETQ, per germline. Trimming pared 0 bases from V and 1 base from J, leaving 7 bases between. This CDR3 is built from 14 residues. The CDR3 DNA sequence: TGCGCCAGCAGCTTGGTGCCGGAGAACACTGAAGCTTTCTTT. Translation: CASSLVPENTEAFF.

This clonotype was detected many times. The J gene is TRBJ2-3, the V gene TRBV7-2, with TRBD1 identical over 7 bases. The V gene end was trimmed by 10 bases and the J gene end by 2 bases; junction bases not matched to a gene: 12. Looked up from germline, CDR1 is SGHTA and CDR2 is FQGNSA. The CDR3 runs to 15 residues. The CDR3 loop reads CATSRWDSFTDTQYF. CDR3 coding DNA: TGTGCCACCTCTCGATGGGACAGCTTCACAGATACGCAGTATTTT.

This clonotype has ten or more counts. The V gene is TRBV19, the J gene TRBJ1-2, with TRBD1 matching 12 bases. V was clipped by 7 bases and J by 7 bases; unmatched bases: 10. Germline V CDR1 and CDR2: LNHDA, SQIVND (reference sequence). The CDR3 sequence is 15 residues long. The CDR3 protein is CASNGPGQGAVGYTF. The CDR3 coding sequence is TGTGCCAGTAATGGACCGGGACAGGGGGCTGTTGGCTACACCTTC. Based on the CDR3 plus reference TRBV19 and TRBJ1-2, the full variable domain is DGGITQSPKYLFRKEGQNVTLSCEQNLNHDAMYWYRQDPGQGLRLIYYSQIVNDFQKGDIAEGYSVSREKKESFPLTVTSAQKNPTAFYLCASNGPGQGAVGYTFGSGTRLTVV.

A word on this clonotype: With a much larger clone just one base away, this may be a read error. The chain has TRBV4-1 and TRBJ1-1; D may be TRBD1 (6 bases). V was shortened by 1 base and J by 6 bases, with 12 bases between the two germline ends. The CDR3 covers 14 residues. Germline CDR1 is MGHRA and CDR2 is YSYEKL. CDR3 sequence (DNA): TGCGCCAGCAGCCAAGTACAGGGATGGTCTGAAGCTTTCTTT. This codes for CASSQVQGWSEAFF.

This clonotype showed up many times. A read error may produce the germline difference seen at one junction end. J is TRBJ1-2 and V is TRBV25-1; tentative D call: TRBD1 (6 bases). CDR3 length equals 13 residues. Germline-derived CDR1 and CDR2 are MGHDK and SYGVNS. The DNA of the CDR3 is TGTGCCAGCAGTGAGGCCGGGGGGCCAGCTCGTTCCTTC. It codes for CASSEAGGPARSF.

This clonotype was picked up many times. The rearrangement uses TRBV28 and TRBJ2-3, with 9 bases matching TRBD2. Unmatched junction bases numbered 6, after V lost 6 bases and J lost 2 bases. The CDR3 totals 15 residues. From germline, CDR1 is MDHEN and CDR2 SYDVKM. CDR3 nucleotides: TGTGCCAGCAGCCTTACTAGCGGGCCCACAGATACGCAGTATTTT. Residues: CASSLTSGPTDTQYF.

Many counts were recorded for this clonotype. The V and J genes are TRBV29-1 and TRBJ2-3; 8 positions match TRBD2. The CDR3 covers 14 residues. After removal of 6 bases from V and 1 base from J, the junction contained 6 bases not matched to a gene. Germline loops: CDR1 SQVTM, CDR2 ANQGSEA. The CDR3 here is CSVSGSWGTDTQYF. CDR3 in DNA: TGCAGCGTGAGCGGGAGTTGGGGCACAGATACGCAGTATTTT.

The chain recombines TRBV7-2 with TRBJ2-7, with TRBD2 matching over 10 bases. Germline V CDR1 and CDR2: SGHTA, FQGNSA. V shed 5 bases, J shed 0 bases, and the junction held 10 bases outside the gene matches. The CDR3 has 17 residues. CDR3 bases: TGTGCCAGCAGCCTGCTAGGTAGCGGGAGGAACTCCTACGAGCAGTACTTC. Amino acid sequence: CASSLLGSGRNSYEQYF.

This clonotype has at least ten counts. This clone may be a read error of a much larger clone one base away. The V and J genes are TRBV7-2 and TRBJ2-3; D gene unclear. There are 12 residues in the CDR3. Germline V gives CDR1 SGHTA, CDR2 FQGNSA. The V end lost 1 base, the J end lost 2 bases, and 1 base lay between the germline ends. The CDR3 reads CASSLDTDTQYF. As DNA, the CDR3 is TGTGCCAGCAGCTTAGACACAGATACGCAGTATTTT.

This clonotype showed up many times. The rearrangement uses TRBV15 and TRBJ2-2, with TRBD2 as a possible D gene (6 bases). The V end lost 4 bases, the J end lost 6 bases, and 15 bases lay between the germline ends. The length of the CDR3 is 15 residues. In germline, CDR1 is LNHNV, CDR2 YYDKDF (reference sequence). The CDR3 spells CATSNQDGSAGELFF. The DNA for the CDR3 is TGTGCCACCAGCAATCAAGACGGGAGCGCCGGGGAGCTGTTTTTT.

Only one count was recorded for this clonotype. The limits of the CDR3 on the DNA are not certain, so only TCRdb's listed CDR3 is given. The chain uses TRBV9 and TRBJ2-5; no DNA check was done on the table's D call, TRBD1. CDR1 is SGDLS and CDR2 is YYNGEE in the germline V gene. The CDR3 spans 22 amino acids, including both terminal residues. The CDR3 region is CASSIYLCSVEPSLQGLETQYF.